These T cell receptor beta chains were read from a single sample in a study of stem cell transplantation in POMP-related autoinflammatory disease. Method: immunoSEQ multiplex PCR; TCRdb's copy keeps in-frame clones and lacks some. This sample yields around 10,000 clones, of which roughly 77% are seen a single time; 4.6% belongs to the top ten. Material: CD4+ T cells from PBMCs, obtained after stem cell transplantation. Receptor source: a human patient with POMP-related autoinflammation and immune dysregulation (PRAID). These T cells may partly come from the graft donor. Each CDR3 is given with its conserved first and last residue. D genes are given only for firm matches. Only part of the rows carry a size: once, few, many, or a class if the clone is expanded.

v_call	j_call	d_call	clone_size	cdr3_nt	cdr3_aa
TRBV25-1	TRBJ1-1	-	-	TGTGCCAGCAGGTTGTCGGGGGGCGGCACTGAAGCTTTCTTT	CASRLSGGGTEAFF
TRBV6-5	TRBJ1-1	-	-	TGTGCCAGCAGTTACTCGGCCAAGGTAGACACTGAAGCTTTCTTT	CASSYSAKVDTEAFF
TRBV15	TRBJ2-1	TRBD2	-	TGTGCCACCAGCAGAGACCCCACCCGACTAGCGGGGACCTCCCACGAGCAGTTCTTC	CATSRDPTRLAGTSHEQFF
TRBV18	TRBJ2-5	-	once	TGTGCCAGCTCACCGAACCAAGAGACCCAGTACTTC	CASSPNQETQYF
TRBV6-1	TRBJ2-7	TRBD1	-	TGTGCCAGCAGTGGTCGGGACAGAGGGAGAACCTACGAGCAGTACTTC	CASSGRDRGRTYEQYF
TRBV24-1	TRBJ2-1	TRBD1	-	TGTGCCACCAGACAGGGGAATGAGCAGTTCTTC	CATRQGNEQFF
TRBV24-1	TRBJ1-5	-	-	TGTGCCACCAGTGATTCGGCCCTTAGCAATCAGCCCCAGCATTTT	CATSDSALSNQPQHF
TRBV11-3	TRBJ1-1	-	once	TGTGCCAGCAGCCGGGGCGCCTCTAACACTGAAGCTTTCTTT	CASSRGASNTEAFF
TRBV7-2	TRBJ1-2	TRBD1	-	TGTGCCAGCAGCAACCGGGACAGTGCACTCTATGGCTACACCTTC	CASSNRDSALYGYTF
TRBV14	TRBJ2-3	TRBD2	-	TGTGCCAGCAGCCCACTAGCGGGTTACACAGATACGCAGTATTTT	CASSPLAGYTDTQYF
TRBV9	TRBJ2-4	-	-	TGTGCCAGCAGCGTTGGCCCCGGGGCCAAAAACATTCAGTACTTC	CASSVGPGAKNIQYF
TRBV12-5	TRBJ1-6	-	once	TGTGCTAGTGGTTTGGGCGCCTGGGGGGCAGGCTCCTATAATTCACCCCTCCACTTT	CASGLGAWGAGSYNSPLHF
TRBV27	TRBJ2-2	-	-	TGTGCCAGCAGTTCCTTCTGGGGGGTGGGAACCGGGGAGCTGTTTTTT	CASSSFWGVGTGELFF
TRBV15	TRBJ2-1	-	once	TGTGCCACCAGCAGAGATGCGGGCTCCTACAATGAGCAGTTCTTC	CATSRDAGSYNEQFF
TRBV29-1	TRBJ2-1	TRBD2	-	TGCAGCGTTGTACGTACTAGCGGGATAAATGAGCAGTTCTTC	CSVVRTSGINEQFF
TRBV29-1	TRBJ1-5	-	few	TGCAGCGTGGGGGAGTACAATCAGCCCCAGCATTTT	CSVGEYNQPQHF
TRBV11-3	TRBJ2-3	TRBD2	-	TGTGCCAGCAGCTCCAACTTAGCGGGAGAATTAGCAGATACGCAGTATTTT	CASSSNLAGELADTQYF
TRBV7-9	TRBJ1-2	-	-	TGTGCCAGCAGCTCAGAAACAGGGCACTATGGCTACACCTTC	CASSSETGHYGYTF
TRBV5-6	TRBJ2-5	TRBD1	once	TGTGCCAGCAGCCGAGGGACAGAAGAGACCCAGTACTTC	CASSRGTEETQYF
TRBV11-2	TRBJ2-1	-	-	TGTGCCAGCAGCTTAGATCGTAGTGAGCAGTTCTTC	CASSLDRSEQFF